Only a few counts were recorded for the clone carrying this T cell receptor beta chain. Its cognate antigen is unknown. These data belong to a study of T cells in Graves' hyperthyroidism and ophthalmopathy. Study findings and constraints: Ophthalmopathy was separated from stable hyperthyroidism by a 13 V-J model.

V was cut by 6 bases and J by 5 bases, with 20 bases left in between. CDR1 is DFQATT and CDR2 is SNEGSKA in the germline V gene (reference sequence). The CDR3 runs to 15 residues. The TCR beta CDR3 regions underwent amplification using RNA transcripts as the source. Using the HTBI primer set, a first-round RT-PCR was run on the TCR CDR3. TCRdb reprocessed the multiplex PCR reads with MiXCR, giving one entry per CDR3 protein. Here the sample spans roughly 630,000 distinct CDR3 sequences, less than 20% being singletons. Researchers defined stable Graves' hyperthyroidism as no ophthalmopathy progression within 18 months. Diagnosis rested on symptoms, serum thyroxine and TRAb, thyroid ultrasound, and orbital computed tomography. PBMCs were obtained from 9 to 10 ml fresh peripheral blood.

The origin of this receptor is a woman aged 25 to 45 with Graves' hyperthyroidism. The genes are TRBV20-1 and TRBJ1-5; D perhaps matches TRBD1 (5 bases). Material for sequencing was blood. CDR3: CSAESRDGGYQPQHF. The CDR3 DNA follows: TGCAGTGCAGAGTCCCGGGATGGGGGTTATCAGCCCCAGCATTTT.